This T cell receptor beta chain is from a study of T cells in Graves' hyperthyroidism and ophthalmopathy. As for the study in general: At the time of initial diagnosis and before any treatment, peripheral blood was collected.

Germline V gene sequence: CDR1 MNHNS, CDR2 SASEGT. The junction had 11 bases not matched to a gene; V was cut back by 6 bases and J by 7 bases. CDR3 size: 14 residues. RNA transcripts were the template for amplifying TCR beta CDR3 regions. HTBI primers drove first-round RT-PCR of the TCR CDR3. In TCRdb, the multiplex PCR reads were re-called with MiXCR into one record per CDR3 protein. The repertoire holds around 600,000 distinct CDR3 sequences, with about a sixth as singletons. Exclusion followed for patients with uncontrolled infection, other autoimmune disease, pregnancy or lactation. PBMCs were derived from 10 ml fresh peripheral blood. There are a few counts of this clonotype. The antigen remains unidentified. Study-level findings and limits: Stable hyperthyroidism was told apart from ophthalmopathy by a model built on 13 V-J features.

The chain uses TRBV6-1 and TRBJ2-7; 8 nucleotides match TRBD1. This receptor was taken from a woman between 40 and 55 years old with Graves' ophthalmopathy. The source material was blood. This chain's CDR3 is CASRVQGVWGEQYF. CDR3 bases: TGTGCCAGCAGAGTACAGGGGGTTTGGGGAGAGCAGTACTTC.